Following are 19 T cell receptor beta chains from one sample sequenced in a study of T-cell memory formation after mild COVID-19. TCRdb re-derived calls from the 5' RACE reads in MiXCR, one entry per CDR3 protein. The table lists around 180,000 distinct CDR3 sequences, roughly 18% of them singletons. The sequencing sample was made of PBMCs or a T cell subset sorted from them (not recorded which). The receptors were sampled from a man between 18 and 29 years old who had mild COVID-19 (a few samples of this study predate the infection). Cell type and time point are not known.

The rearrangement joins TRBV15 to TRBJ2-7; D gene ambiguous. V lost 0 bases and J lost 2, with 11 bases in between. Germline V gene data show CDR1 as LNHNV and CDR2 as YYDKDF (reference sequence). The CDR3 has 15 amino acids. The CDR3 region has the DNA TGTGCCACCAGCAGAGAGGTCGGGCAGACCTACGAGCAGTACTTC. Translation gives CATSREVGQTYEQYF.

The genes are TRBV7-2 and TRBJ1-1, with 10 bases that match TRBD1. Germline CDR1 is SGHTA and CDR2 is FQGNSA. There are 12 residues in the CDR3. With V trimmed by 5 bases and J by 9 bases, 3 bases remained unmatched. CDR3 amino acids: CASSTDRGQAFF. The CDR3 nucleotides read TGTGCCAGCAGCACCGACAGGGGGCAAGCTTTCTTT.

The genes are TRBV4-3 and TRBJ1-1; 12 nucleotides agree with TRBD1. The CDR3 spans 15 residues. Germline trimming cut 4 bases from V and 6 bases from J; bases unmatched to any gene: 6. Germline CDR1 LGHNA, CDR2 YSLEER. The CDR3 protein is CASSRFGTGGPEAFF. The CDR3 region has the DNA TGCGCCAGCAGCCGATTCGGGACAGGGGGCCCTGAAGCTTTCTTT.

In its sample, this clonotype was seen a few times. The chain joins TRBV7-2 to TRBJ1-2; D perhaps matches TRBD1 (5 bases). V was pared by 3 bases and J by 7 bases, with 15 bases between. There are 14 residues in the CDR3. CDR1 is SGHTA and CDR2 is FQGNSA in the germline V gene. The CDR3 is CASSFSGRGSGYTF. The CDR3 coding sequence is TGTGCCAGCAGCTTCTCTGGTAGGGGCTCTGGCTACACCTTC.

The sample holds many counts of this clonotype. This chain uses TRBV5-1 with TRBJ2-3; D remains ambiguous. Deletions cut 4 bases from V and 3 bases from J, with 6 bases between. The CDR3 runs 12 residues. Germline CDR1 reads SGHRS; CDR2 reads YFSETQ. The DNA for the CDR3 is TGCGCCAGCAGCCGACTTACAGATACGCAGTATTTT. Its translation is CASSRLTDTQYF.

This clonotype was counted a few times. V usage is TRBV20-1 and J usage is TRBJ1-2, with 10 bases aligning to TRBD1. Germline V gene sequence: CDR1 DFQATT, CDR2 SNEGSKA (reference sequence). CDR3 size: 14 residues. With 3 bases clipped from V and 3 bases from J, the junction kept 4 bases outside the gene matches. CDR3 nucleotides: TGCAGTGCTAGGACAGGGGGCACGGACTATGGCTACACCTTC. Translation gives CSARTGGTDYGYTF.

The chain recombines TRBV7-7 with TRBJ2-1; 7 nucleotides line up with TRBD1. The V segment lost 5 bases and the J segment 7 bases; nucleotides outside the gene matches: 14. Germline CDR1 is SSHAT and CDR2 is FNYEAQ (reference sequence). The CDR3 runs to 16 residues. This chain's CDR3 is CASSPHRDSILNEQFF. CDR3 in DNA: TGTGCCAGCAGCCCTCACCGGGACAGCATACTTAATGAGCAGTTCTTC.

This chain links TRBV5-6 with TRBJ2-1; D tentatively reads TRBD1 or TRBD2 (5 bases each). Trimming removed 1 base at V and 0 bases at J, with 11 bases between. Germline CDR1 and CDR2: SGHDT and YYEEEE. The CDR3 contains 16 residues. CDR3 region: CASSLFEGSSYNEQFF. CDR3 bases: TGTGCCAGCAGCTTGTTCGAGGGGAGCTCCTACAATGAGCAGTTCTTC. Filled out from reference TRBV5-6 and TRBJ2-1, the complete variable domain reads DAGVTQSPTHLIKTRGQQVTLRCSPKSGHDTVSWYQQALGQGPQFIFQYYEEEERQRGNFPDRFSGHQFPNYSSELNVNALLLGDSALYLCASSLFEGSSYNEQFFGPGTRLTVL.

The chain employs TRBV19 and TRBJ2-5, with D unclear. The CDR3 runs to 13 residues. CDR1 LNHDA and CDR2 SQIVND come from the germline V gene (reference sequence). Trimming stripped 5 bases from V and 1 base from J, with 8 bases between. The CDR3 DNA follows: TGTGCCAGTAGTTCGGACGGCCAAGAGACCCAGTACTTC. This encodes CASSSDGQETQYF. The full variable domain, rest sourced from reference TRBV19 and TRBJ2-5, is DGGITQSPKYLFRKEGQNVTLSCEQNLNHDAMYWYRQDPGQGLRLIYYSQIVNDFQKGDIAEGYSVSREKKESFPLTVTSAQKNPTAFYLCASSSDGQETQYFGPGTRLLVL.

The chain uses TRBV10-3 and TRBJ2-7; 7 positions match TRBD1. This CDR3 has 12 amino acids. In germline, CDR1 is ENHRY, CDR2 SYGVKD. The ends lost 10 bases at V and 2 bases at J; junction bases unmatched: 5. In DNA, the CDR3 is TGTGCCACCCGGGACAGTACCTACGAGCAGTACGTC. Translated: CATRDSTYEQYV.

The CDR3 region is CASSYSPLEGQKTQYF. The CDR3 coding sequence is TGTGCCAGCAGTTATTCCCCCTTGGAGGGGCAGAAGACCCAGTACTTC. The chain carries TRBV6-6 and TRBJ2-5; a weak D match, TRBD2 (6 bases). With 3 bases removed from V and 6 bases from J, the gap between germline ends came to 20 bases. There are 16 residues in the CDR3. CDR1 and CDR2 (germline): MNHNY, SVGAGI (reference sequence).

This clonotype was counted only a few times. The chain employs TRBV7-8 and TRBJ2-7; 9 positions match TRBD2. Germline-derived CDR1 and CDR2 are SGHVS and FQNEAQ. This CDR3 is 14 amino acids long. V shed 3 bases, J shed 6 bases, and the junction held 6 bases outside the gene matches. The CDR3 spells CASSFTGTSSEQYV. In DNA form, the CDR3 reads TGTGCCAGCAGCTTCACCGGGACTAGCTCCGAGCAGTACGTC.

The CDR3 spells CSARDAGGLEQFF. DNA of the CDR3: TGCAGTGCTAGAGACGCCGGGGGCCTTGAGCAGTTCTTC. The chain joins TRBV20-1 to TRBJ2-1; perhaps D is TRBD1 or TRBD2 (6 bases each). CDR1 and CDR2 from the germline V gene are DFQATT and SNEGSKA (reference sequence). The V and J ends lost 0 bases and 9 bases respectively, with 12 bases between them. The CDR3 is made up of 13 amino acids.

This clonotype was recorded a few times. The V gene is TRBV7-2, the J gene TRBJ2-2; 7 positions agree with TRBD1. Germline V gene sequence: CDR1 SGHTA, CDR2 FQGNSA. The CDR3 covers 14 residues. Trimming at V came to 7 bases and at J to 6 bases, leaving 8 bases not matched to a gene. This chain's CDR3 is CASTRQGDAGELFF. The CDR3 DNA reads as TGTGCCAGCACCCGACAGGGCGACGCCGGGGAGCTGTTTTTT.

This clonotype appeared a few times. The gene calls are TRBV7-3 and TRBJ2-3, with 13 bases fitting TRBD2. J lost 5 bases, V lost 4 bases, and 6 bases had no gene match. Germline CDR1 reads SGHTA; CDR2 reads FQGTGA. The CDR3 sequence is 16 residues long. CDR3 DNA: TGTGCCAGCAGCTCACTAGCGGGGGGGCCCGGAGATACGCAGTATTTT. Amino acid sequence: CASSSLAGGPGDTQYF.

The chain combines TRBV4-2 with TRBJ2-7, with TRBD2 as a possible D gene (6 bases). The CDR3 is made up of 14 amino acids. The V end lost 0 bases, the J end lost 6 bases, and 12 bases lay between the germline ends. CDR1 LGHNA and CDR2 YNFKEQ come from the germline V gene. The CDR3 loop reads CASSQELGTREQYF. The CDR3 bases are TGTGCCAGCAGCCAAGAACTAGGGACTCGCGAGCAGTACTTC.

Many counts were recorded for this clonotype. This chain connects TRBV2 to TRBJ1-1, with a tentative D call TRBD1 (5 bases). Germline assignment: CDR1 SNHLY and CDR2 FYNNEI. V was cut by 8 bases and J by 11 bases, with 24 bases left in between. The CDR3 runs to 14 residues. CDR3 amino acids: CASALPGRLVRAFF. The CDR3 DNA follows: TGTGCCAGCGCTCTTCCGGGACGCCTGGTCCGGGCTTTCTTT. Full variable domain (outside the CDR3, taken from reference TRBV2 and TRBJ1-1): EPEVTQTPSHQVTQMGQEVILRCVPISNHLYFYWYRQILGQKVEFLVSFYNNEISEKSEIFDDQFSVERPDGSNFTLKIRSTKLEDSAMYFCASALPGRLVRAFFGQGTRLTVV.

V and J are TRBV4-2 and TRBJ2-5; maybe TRBD2 (6 bases). Deletions cut 4 bases from V and 5 bases from J, with 20 bases between. CDR1 LGHNA and CDR2 YNFKEQ come from the germline V gene. The CDR3 is 16 residues long. CDR3 coding DNA: TGTGCCAGCAGCCTGGGGGGAACGGATCCAGGGGAGACCCAGTACTTC. This gives the protein CASSLGGTDPGETQYF.

This clonotype has at least ten counts. This sequence joins TRBV4-3 and TRBJ2-7, with 12 bases aligning to TRBD1. Germline trimming cut 4 bases from V and 4 bases from J; bases unmatched to any gene: 2. This CDR3 spans 14 amino acids. Germline CDR1 reads LGHNA; CDR2 reads YSLEER. Here the CDR3 reads CASSRDRGPYEQYF. CDR3 sequence (DNA): TGCGCCAGCAGCCGGGACAGGGGGCCGTACGAGCAGTACTTC.